A selection of T cell receptor beta chains follows, all from one sample in a study of blood T cell repertoires in COVID-19. Some clones are missing from TCRdb's copy, which holds only in-frame ones; the method was immunoSEQ multiplex PCR. Found here are about 69,000 clones, more than 80% of them singletons; the top ten hold about an eighth. The sample taken for sequencing was peripheral blood. The receptor set was obtained from a man aged 50 or older with COVID-19, enrolled during active disease. Both conserved end residues are trimmed from each CDR3. The order of the fields is V gene, CDR3 protein.

v_call: TRBV27; cdr3_aa: ASSSQNRDSPYEQY
v_call: TRBV28; cdr3_aa: ASSPGQGWYGYT
v_call: TRBV2; cdr3_aa: ASSGGQNYGYT
v_call: TRBV7-2; cdr3_aa: ASSSQGSNQPQH
v_call: TRBV7-8; cdr3_aa: ASSSNRGREQY
v_call: TRBV20-1; cdr3_aa: SASTRGLYGYT
v_call: TRBV3-1/TRBV3-2; cdr3_aa: ASSPQIVAWELF
v_call: TRBV14; cdr3_aa: ASSQFQATAYEQY
v_call: TRBV9; cdr3_aa: ASSVGRGVGANVLT
v_call: TRBV7-9; cdr3_aa: ASRRGGEDYEQY